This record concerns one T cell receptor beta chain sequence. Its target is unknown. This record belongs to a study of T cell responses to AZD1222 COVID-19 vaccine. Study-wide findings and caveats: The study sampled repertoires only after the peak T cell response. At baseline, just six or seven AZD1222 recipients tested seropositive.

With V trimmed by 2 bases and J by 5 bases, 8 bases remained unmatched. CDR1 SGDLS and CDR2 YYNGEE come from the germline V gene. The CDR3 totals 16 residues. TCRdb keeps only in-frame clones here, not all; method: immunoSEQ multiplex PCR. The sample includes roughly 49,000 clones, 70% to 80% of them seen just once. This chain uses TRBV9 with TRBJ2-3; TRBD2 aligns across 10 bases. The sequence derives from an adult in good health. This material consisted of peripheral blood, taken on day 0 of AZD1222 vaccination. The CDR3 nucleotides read TGTGCCAGCAGCGTGAGCGGGAGGGCCGGTGGAGATACGCAGTATTTT. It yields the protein CASSVSGRAGGDTQYF.